This TCR beta chain was found in a study of T cell repertoires and Cas9 in healthy adults. Turning to the study itself: Multi-effector potency, cytotoxicity and lineage were assessed in SpCas9-reactive CD4 and CD8 T cells.

Study-wide results and caveats: SpCas9-reactive regulatory T cells reportedly mitigated SpCas9-reactive effector T cells in vitro.

As concerns this clone: Its antigen is unknown.

Assay used: immunoSEQ multiplex PCR; TCRdb lists only in-frame clones, some missing. The sample lists 20,000 to 25,000 clones, under 95% seen once, with more than 0.65% in the top ten. This CDR3 comprises 14 residues. The germline V gene encodes CDR1 GTSNPN and CDR2 SVGIG (reference sequence). Trimming took 0 bases from V and 5 from J, leaving 11 bases between them. The rearrangement links TRBV30 to TRBJ1-5; perhaps TRBD1 as D (5 bases). The TCR originated in a human donor in good health. Sequencing was performed on CD4+ effector T cells (CD127+, CD25-, CD137-, CD154-) from PBMCs; culture status not recorded. CDR3 residues: CAWSVSRGDQPQHF. DNA for the CDR3: TGTGCCTGGAGTGTATCGCGGGGGGATCAGCCCCAGCATTTT.